The 27 T cell receptor beta chains listed next were all sequenced from one sample in a study of T cell clonality in common variable immunodeficiency. Assay used: immunoSEQ multiplex PCR; TCRdb lists only in-frame clones, some missing. The repertoire has over 35,000 clones, none seen only once; the ten largest take approximately 9.4%. Sequenced sample: peripheral blood mononuclear cells. These receptor sequences come from a person aged 18 to 70 in good health.

The table lists this clone with many counts. From the germline J gene comes the end of the CDR3, since the read stops 3 residues before it. V gene TRBV19 combines with J gene TRBJ2-3, with 7 bases lining up with TRBD1. CDR1 is LNHDA, CDR2 SQIVND, per germline (reference sequence). With 5 bases clipped from V and 0 bases from J, the junction kept 8 bases outside the gene matches. The CDR3 totals 16 residues. The sequenced part of the CDR3 DNA is TGTGCCAGTAGTCCCTACAGGGGTTGGAGCACAGATACG. It is translated as CASSPYRGWSTDT. The full CDR3 sequence reads CASSPYRGWSTDTQYF.

The sample holds many counts of this clone. The read ends 3 residues shy of where the CDR3 ends; the end is completed using the germline J gene. The V gene is TRBV30, the J gene TRBJ1-1; 7 nucleotides align to TRBD1. The V and J ends lost 3 bases and 2 bases, in that order; junction bases with no gene match: 6. The CDR3 is 14 residues long. CDR1 is GTSNPN, CDR2 SVGIG, per germline (reference sequence). The covered CDR3 bases are TGTGCCTGGAGCACTCGGACAGGTAACACTGAA. Residues: CAWSTRTGNTE. The full CDR3 protein is CAWSTRTGNTEAFF.

This clone was observed at least ten times. The sequenced fragment ends 3 residues before the CDR3 boundary, so the rest is inferred from the germline J gene. The chain recombines TRBV7-8 with TRBJ1-1; the match to TRBD1 covers 10 bases. CDR3 length: 13 amino acids. Looked up from germline, CDR1 is SGHVS and CDR2 is FQNEAQ. Trimming removed 8 bases from V and 2 bases from J; junction bases left unmatched: 2. The part of the CDR3 DNA that was read is TGTGCCAGCGGACAGGGGGGAAACACTGAA. Its protein is CASGQGGNTE. In full, the CDR3 reads CASGQGGNTEAFF.

In its sample, this clone was seen many times. The CDR3 extends 3 residues past the end of the read, so its final part is completed from the germline J gene. This rearrangement joins TRBV29-1 to TRBJ2-5; 9 bases align to TRBD1. CDR3 length equals 13 residues. The germline V gene has CDR1 SQVTM and CDR2 ANQGSEA. V lost 7 bases to trimming and J lost 2 bases; unmatched junction nucleotides: 5. The CDR3 DNA, read in part, is TGCAGCGCCCCCGGGACAGGGCAAGAGACC. As protein: CSAPGTGQET. The CDR3, in full, reads CSAPGTGQETQYF.

This clone has at least ten counts. The read halts 3 residues ahead of the CDR3 end, with the missing end drawn from the germline J gene. This rearrangement joins TRBV29-1 to TRBJ2-7; 7 nucleotides match TRBD2. Germline values: CDR1 SQVTM, CDR2 ANQGSEA. CDR3 length: 13 amino acids. The V segment lost 6 bases and the J segment 4 bases; nucleotides outside the gene matches: 9. The part of the CDR3 DNA that was read is TGCAGCGTCGGTGGGCTAGCGGCTTACGAG. Protein sequence: CSVGGLAAYE. The CDR3 as a whole reads CSVGGLAAYEQYF.

This clone was counted at least ten times. The sequenced CDR3 bases are TGTGCCAGCAGTCCACAGGGGGTAGGGCCACAGGGGAATGAG. Encoded protein: CASSPQGVGPQGNE. The whole CDR3 is CASSPQGVGPQGNEQFF. The V call is TRBV28, the J call TRBJ2-1; 8 nucleotides agree with TRBD1. The DNA ends 3 residues before the CDR3 does, and the rest of the CDR3 is filled in from the germline J gene. Germline V gives CDR1 MDHEN, CDR2 SYDVKM. The CDR3 extends over 17 amino acids. V lost 5 bases to trimming and J lost 7 bases; unmatched junction nucleotides: 16.

There are many counts of this clone. Compared with germline, one end of the junction differs, possibly owing to a read error. Read sequence stops 3 residues before the CDR3 end, and the germline J gene provides the missing end. V and J are TRBV7-7 and TRBJ2-1; 7 nucleotides line up with TRBD2. The CDR3 length is 15 residues. The germline V gene has CDR1 SSHAT and CDR2 FNYEAQ (reference sequence). The CDR3 spells CASSSGSGMGNEQFF. The CDR3 bases that were read are TGTGCTAGCAGCTCAGGAAGCGGGATGGGCAATGAG.

In its sample, this clone was seen many times. The missing CDR3 end, 3 residues past where the read stops, is filled in from the germline J gene. This chain links TRBV13 with TRBJ1-2; perhaps TRBD1 as D (5 bases). This CDR3 has 13 residues. Germline values: CDR1 PRHDT, CDR2 FYEKMQ (reference sequence). V was trimmed by 5 bases and J by 0 bases, leaving 7 bases between them. The CDR3 loop reads CASSRGTNYGYTF. The CDR3 DNA, read in part, is TGTGCCAGCAGCCGGGGGACTAACTATGGC.

This clone counts as medium-sized. The read comes to an end 3 residues before the CDR3 does, leaving the germline J gene to fill in the end. The V gene is TRBV20-1, the J gene TRBJ2-7; 12 nucleotides align to TRBD2. CDR3 length: 17 residues. CDR1 DFQATT and CDR2 SNEGSKA come from the germline V gene (reference sequence). V lost 5 bases to trimming and J lost 2 bases; unmatched junction nucleotides: 13. The covered CDR3 bases are TGCAGTGCTCCGAGGGCGGGGACTAGCGGGCTTACCTACGAG. This gives the protein CSAPRAGTSGLTYE. The CDR3 in full is CSAPRAGTSGLTYEQYF.

About this clone itself: The CDR3 goes on 3 residues after the read ends, and that part is filled in from the germline J gene. The chain has TRBV20-1 and TRBJ1-2; 7 positions agree with TRBD1. This CDR3 is built from 15 residues. CDR1 DFQATT and CDR2 SNEGSKA come from the germline V gene (reference sequence). CDR3 DNA (partial): TGCAGTGCTAGAGATCTAGGGGGCGGTGGAGAGACC. The encoded protein is CSARDLGGGGET. The full CDR3 protein reads CSARDLGGGGETYTF.

This clone was detected ten times or more. The read ends 3 residues early relative to the CDR3; the germline J gene fills the gap. The chain combines TRBV9 with TRBJ2-7; D is possibly TRBD1 (6 bases). Germline values: CDR1 SGDLS, CDR2 YYNGEE. V was shortened by 3 bases and J by 3 bases, with 16 bases between the two germline ends. The CDR3 consists of 15 residues. Partial CDR3 DNA: TGTGCCAGCAGCGCTTTGGGGACAAAGGGCTACGAG. It translates to CASSALGTKGYE. The full CDR3 reads CASSALGTKGYEQYF.

This clone has a count of ten or more. Read coverage stops 3 residues before the CDR3 terminus; the germline J gene supplies the remainder. The rearrangement joins TRBV18 to TRBJ1-5, with D possibly being TRBD1 (5 bases). V shed 3 bases and J shed 3 bases, with 9 bases lying between them. The CDR3 is made up of 14 amino acids. Looked up from germline, CDR1 is KGHSH and CDR2 is LQKENI. CDR3 bases read: TGTGCCAGCTCACCGGGGCAGATCAATCAGCCC. Its translation: CASSPGQINQP. The whole CDR3 sequence reads CASSPGQINQPQHF.

This clone was observed many times. The sequence runs out 3 residues before the end of the CDR3; the remainder is reconstructed from the germline J gene. The chain joins TRBV18 to TRBJ2-2; the D gene is possibly TRBD2 (6 bases). V lost 4 bases to trimming and J lost 2 bases, with 11 bases between them. Germline lookup yields CDR1 KGHSH and CDR2 LQKENI. The CDR3 loop spans 15 amino acids. The CDR3 is CASSRDWTNTGELFF. CDR3 DNA, as far as it was read: TGTGCCAGCTCACGGGACTGGACTAACACCGGGGAG.

This clone was counted between two and nine times. The CDR3 end lies 3 residues beyond the end of the read and is filled in from the germline J gene. The rearrangement links TRBV5-1 to TRBJ2-3, with 7 bases lining up with TRBD1. Germline CDR1 reads SGHRS; CDR2 reads YFSETQ. Trimming removed 1 base from V and 6 bases from J; junction bases left unmatched: 8. The CDR3 length is 15 residues. Partial CDR3 DNA: TGCGCCAGCAGCTTGTGGACGACAGGGTCCGATACG. Translation gives CASSLWTTGSDT. The complete CDR3 protein is CASSLWTTGSDTQYF. Full variable domain (rest looked up from reference TRBV5-1 and TRBJ2-3): KAGVTQTPRYLIKTRGQQVTLSCSPISGHRSVSWYQQTPGQGLQFLFEYFSETQRNKGNFPGRFSGRQFSNSRSEMNVSTLELGDSALYLCASSLWTTGSDTQYFGPGTRLTVL.

Here the CDR3 reads CASSLKGQGAYDYTF. CDR3 bases read: TGTGCCAGCAGCTTAAAGGGACAGGGTGCTTACGAC. The chain combines TRBV7-3 with TRBJ1-2, with 9 bases fitting TRBD1. The read terminates 3 residues ahead of where the CDR3 ends, so the germline J gene completes it. Germline V gene sequence: CDR1 SGHTA, CDR2 FQGTGA. The CDR3 consists of 15 residues.

This clone was picked up many times. From the germline J gene comes the end of the CDR3, since the read stops 3 residues before it. This chain uses TRBV30 with TRBJ1-1, with D perhaps TRBD1 (6 bases). Germline V lookup: CDR1 GTSNPN, CDR2 SVGIG (reference sequence). The V end was cut by 2 bases, the J end by 7 bases, with 14 bases between. The CDR3 spans 13 residues. The part of the CDR3 DNA that was read is TGTGCCTGGAGTCTCGATACAGGGCGTGAA. This encodes CAWSLDTGRE. The entire CDR3 protein reads CAWSLDTGREAFF. Combining the CDR3 with reference TRBV30 and TRBJ1-1 gives the whole variable domain SQTIHQWPATLVQPVGSPLSLECTVEGTSNPNLYWYRQAAGRGLQLLFYSVGIGQISSEVPQNLSASRPQDRQFILSSKKLLLSDSGFYLCAWSLDTGREAFFGQGTRLTVV.

This clone was found many times. The read ends 3 residues before the CDR3 terminus; that terminus is restored from the germline J gene. The chain couples TRBV5-1 to TRBJ2-5, with TRBD1 matching over 7 bases. J was trimmed by 5 bases and V by 4 bases; bases with no gene match: 11. Germline V CDR1 and CDR2: SGHRS, YFSETQ. This CDR3 region has 15 residues. CDR3 sequence reads: CASSPSGGAGETQYF. Incomplete CDR3 DNA: TGCGCCAGCAGCCCATCAGGGGGAGCTGGTGAGACC.

This clone came up many times. Coverage ceases 3 residues before the CDR3 finishes, and the germline J gene fills in the end. The sample carries other DNA sequences with the same CDR3. V is TRBV5-1 and J is TRBJ1-3, with 7 bases aligning to TRBD1. The CDR3 is made up of 14 amino acids. Germline CDR1 reads SGHRS; CDR2 reads YFSETQ. Unmatched junction bases numbered 5, after V lost 4 bases and J lost 4 bases. CDR3 sequence reads: CASSHTGEGNTIYF. The sequenced CDR3 bases are TGCGCCAGCAGCCACACAGGGGAGGGAAACACC.

This clone was counted at least ten times. The CDR3 end falls 3 residues outside the read, so it is completed with the germline J gene. The chain employs TRBV7-2 and TRBJ2-3, with 11 bases fitting TRBD2. CDR1 SGHTA and CDR2 FQGNSA come from the germline V gene. The CDR3 loop spans 15 amino acids. Germline trimming cut 5 bases from V and 3 bases from J; bases unmatched to any gene: 4. The CDR3 bases that were read are TGTGCCAGCAGCACTAGCGGGAGTTGGACAGATACG. Translated, it gives CASSTSGSWTDT. The entire CDR3 reads CASSTSGSWTDTQYF. The variable domain in full, with the rest retrieved from reference TRBV7-2 and TRBJ2-3, is GAGVSQSPSNKVTEKGKDVELRCDPISGHTALYWYRQSLGQGLEFLIYFQGNSAPDKSGLPSDRFSAERTGGSVSTLTIQRTQQEDSAVYLCASSTSGSWTDTQYFGPGTRLTVL.

Many counts were recorded for this clone. The observed sequence ends 3 residues before the CDR3 terminus, with the missing tail filled in from the germline J gene. The V gene is TRBV6-1, the J gene TRBJ2-3, with D possibly matching TRBD1 (6 bases). Germline assignment: CDR1 MNHNS and CDR2 SASEGT. This CDR3 comprises 16 residues. V shed 5 bases and J shed 1 base, with 16 bases lying between them. The covered CDR3 bases are TGTGCCAGCAGTCAAGAACAGGGCCTAGGCACAGATACG. Its translation: CASSQEQGLGTDT. The entire CDR3 reads CASSQEQGLGTDTQYF.

This clone was seen ten or more times. Coverage ceases 3 residues before the CDR3 finishes, and the germline J gene fills in the end. The rearrangement links TRBV20-1 to TRBJ2-5, with D tentatively TRBD2 (5 bases). The germline CDR1 and CDR2 sequences are DFQATT and SNEGSKA (reference sequence). The V end was cut by 4 bases, the J end by 2 bases, with 14 bases between. The CDR3 is 14 amino acids. Here the CDR3 reads CSATLPADQETQYF. Incomplete CDR3 DNA: TGCAGTGCTACACTCCCAGCGGATCAAGAGACC.

Many counts were recorded for this clone. The CDR3 is cut off 3 residues early in the read; its end comes from the germline J gene. The chain combines TRBV5-4 with TRBJ2-1, with 8 bases identical to TRBD2. The ends lost 3 bases at V and 7 bases at J; junction bases unmatched: 6. CDR1 is SGHNT, CDR2 YYREEE, per germline (reference sequence). The CDR3 contains 14 residues. The CDR3 here is CASSSQRELNEQFF. The CDR3 bases that were read are TGTGCCAGCAGCTCCCAGCGGGAGTTAAATGAG.

This clone was counted many times. The read finishes 3 residues shy of the CDR3 end, and the germline J gene is used to complete it. The rearrangement joins TRBV5-4 to TRBJ1-2; no clear D gene. The length of the CDR3 is 14 residues. Germline CDR1 reads SGHNT; CDR2 reads YYREEE (reference sequence). The sequenced part of the CDR3 DNA is TGTGCCAGCAGTGTACGAACAGCCGTAGGGGGC. This codes for CASSVRTAVGG. The full CDR3 protein reads CASSVRTAVGGYTF.

This clone was detected many times. The read ends 3 residues early relative to the CDR3; the germline J gene fills the gap. The chain couples TRBV7-2 to TRBJ2-1; perhaps TRBD2 as D (6 bases). This CDR3 contains 15 residues. V lost 5 bases and J lost 0, with 11 bases in between. Germline V gene sequence: CDR1 SGHTA, CDR2 FQGNSA. Partial CDR3 DNA: TGTGCCAGCAGCACCCAGACTAGCTCCTACAATGAG. The encoded protein is CASSTQTSSYNE. The complete CDR3 protein is CASSTQTSSYNEQFF.

This clone was picked up many times. The read stops 3 residues short of the end of the CDR3; the missing end is completed from the germline J gene. V gene TRBV5-4 combines with J gene TRBJ1-1; the match to TRBD1 covers 9 bases. In germline, CDR1 is SGHNT, CDR2 YYREEE (reference sequence). After removal of 6 bases from V and 5 bases from J, the junction contained 8 bases not matched to a gene. The CDR3 has 14 residues. The CDR3 sequence: CASTTGGASTEAFF. The covered CDR3 bases are TGTGCCAGCACCACAGGGGGCGCGAGTACTGAA. The complete variable domain, with remaining parts taken from reference TRBV5-4 and TRBJ1-1, reads ETGVTQSPTHLIKTRGQQVTLRCSSQSGHNTVSWYQQALGQGPQFIFQYYREEENGRGNFPPRFSGLQFPNYSSELNVNALELDDSALYLCASTTGGASTEAFFGQGTRLTVV.

This clone appeared many times. The read comes to an end 3 residues before the CDR3 does, leaving the germline J gene to fill in the end. V usage is TRBV2 and J usage is TRBJ2-7; unclear D gene. Germline V lookup: CDR1 SNHLY, CDR2 FYNNEI. The CDR3 has 11 amino acids. The germline V and J ends were trimmed by 4 bases and 3 bases, with 4 bases remaining between them. CDR3 sequence: CASSVSYEQYF. The CDR3 bases that were read are TGTGCCAGCAGTGTCAGCTACGAG.

This clone was seen a few times. This may stem from a read error, because a much larger clone lies one nucleotide away. The read terminates 3 residues before the CDR3 end, so the remaining end is supplied by the germline J gene. The chain is built from TRBV18 and TRBJ2-1; TRBD1 matches at 9 bases. Germline CDR1 is KGHSH and CDR2 is LQKENI. The CDR3 sequence is 13 residues long. V lost 5 bases and J lost 7; bases outside the gene matches: 3. CDR3 DNA (partial): TGTGCCAGCTCATCCGACAGGGGGAATGAG. Translated, it gives CASSSDRGNE. The whole CDR3 protein reads CASSSDRGNEQFF.